The TCR beta chain under discussion was sequenced for a study of blood T cell repertoires in COVID-19. Whole-study context: Material from acute and convalescent COVID-19 was sourced from the United States, Italy and Spain.

Original analysis: Nucleated cell number was recorded as an estimate derived from reference gene primer amplification. The data were produced by immunoSEQ multiplex PCR, yet TCRdb's version contains in-frame clones alone and is incomplete. V and J calls and clone size come straight from that table; D and trimming were deduced from the DNA. Among tens of thousands of clones listed, around 90% were seen once. CDR1 and CDR2 from the germline V gene are LGHDT and YNNKEL (reference sequence). The CDR3 sequence is 16 residues long. V shed 5 bases, J shed 7 bases, and the junction held 13 bases outside the gene matches. Seattle cases were enrolled at active infection and followed longitudinally.

The TCR was taken from a woman of 80 years or more with COVID-19, enrolled during active disease. The sequencing sample was made of peripheral blood. This chain connects TRBV3-1 (or the pseudogene TRBV3-2) to TRBJ2-3; 9 bases match TRBD2. The CDR3 loop is CASSIRVLAGSHTQYF. CDR3 in DNA: TGTGCCAGCAGCATCCGGGTCCTAGCGGGGTCTCATACGCAGTATTTT.